This T cell receptor beta chain originates from a study of T cell changes during pregnancy in multiple sclerosis. The V segment lost 5 bases and the J segment 2 bases; nucleotides outside the gene matches: 6. Germline CDR1 reads LNHDA; CDR2 reads SQIVND (reference sequence). This CDR3 is 16 amino acids long. This table comes from immunoSEQ multiplex PCR, and its TCRdb copy is limited to in-frame clones, with some not included. This sample yields about 17,000 clones, of which 70% to 90% are seen a single time; 10% to 15% belongs to the top ten. V and J are TRBV19 and TRBJ2-5; TRBD2 matches at 12 bases. The clonotype originates from a female donor in good health, enrolled as a control in a pregnancy study. The source material was CD8+ T cells from peripheral blood mononuclear cells, sampled after pregnancy. The CDR3 nucleotides are TGTGCCAGTAGTTCCCTAGCGGGAGGGCAGCAAGAGACCCAGTACTTC. Amino acids: CASSSLAGGQQETQYF.